This TCR beta chain was obtained from a study of blood T cell repertoires in COVID-19. TCRdb's table, derived via immunoSEQ multiplex PCR, lists solely in-frame clones and lacks some. Of fewer than 350,000 clones listed, approximately 86% are singletons. CDR1 and CDR2 from the germline V gene are MNHEY and SMNVEV (reference sequence). V lost 4 bases, J lost 2 bases, and 17 bases lay in between. This CDR3 is 16 amino acids long. Enrollment of patients from Seattle took place during active infection, with longitudinal follow-up. The receptor's source is a woman between 70 and 85 years old with COVID-19, enrolled during active disease. The chain is built from TRBV27 and TRBJ2-5, with D possibly being TRBD2 (7 bases). The sequenced sample was peripheral blood. CDR3 sequence: CASSSWGGGGQETQYF. The CDR3 DNA is TGTGCCAGCAGTTCCTGGGGGGGAGGGGGACAAGAGACCCAGTACTTC.